Below are 28 T cell receptor beta chains sequenced from a single sample in a study of T cell clonotyping in hematopoietic cell transplantation. The data were produced by immunoSEQ multiplex PCR, yet TCRdb's version contains in-frame clones alone and is incomplete. The repertoire consists of about 45,000 clones, with approximately 94% occurring once and the leading ten covering 0.85% to 0.9%. Specimen: peripheral blood mononuclear cells. These receptors were taken from a woman in her forties or fifties in good health. Some clones in this sample may be carry-over from other donors' samples.

The rearrangement uses TRBV11-3 and TRBJ2-2; D not resolved. The CDR3 totals 14 residues. CDR1 and CDR2 from the germline V gene are SGHNT and YENEEA. V lost 7 bases and J lost 4, with 13 bases in between. The DNA of the CDR3 is TGTGCCAGCATGCGGTCGCGGAGCACCGGGGAGCTGTTTTTT. It is translated as CASMRSRSTGELFF.

This clone was recorded once. The CDR3 DNA follows: TGTGCCAGCAGCGCAGGGGTTGTCAGCAATCAGCCCCAGCATTTT. Encoded protein: CASSAGVVSNQPQHF. J is TRBJ1-5 and V is TRBV9; the D gene is possibly TRBD1 (6 bases). Trimming removed 3 bases from V and 1 base from J, with 11 bases in between. The CDR3 is made up of 15 amino acids. Germline V gene data show CDR1 as SGDLS and CDR2 as YYNGEE.

The chain employs TRBV19 and TRBJ1-5; D is unresolved. Germline CDR1 reads LNHDA; CDR2 reads SQIVND (reference sequence). V was clipped by 3 bases and J by 9 bases, with 6 bases between them. The CDR3 is made up of 11 amino acids. The CDR3 sequence is CASSIPGPQHF. The CDR3 DNA is TGTGCCAGTAGTATCCCGGGGCCCCAGCATTTT. The full variable domain, its missing parts supplied by reference TRBV19 and TRBJ1-5, is DGGITQSPKYLFRKEGQNVTLSCEQNLNHDAMYWYRQDPGQGLRLIYYSQIVNDFQKGDIAEGYSVSREKKESFPLTVTSAQKNPTAFYLCASSIPGPQHFGDGTRLSIL.

The chain recombines TRBV7-9 with TRBJ2-5; D is possibly TRBD2 (7 bases). The CDR3 consists of 16 residues. CDR1 is SEHNR, CDR2 FQNEAQ, per germline (reference sequence). The V and J ends lost 3 bases and 2 bases respectively, with 16 bases between them. The CDR3 DNA follows: TGTGCCAGCAGCTTTTTAGCTAGGGGGGGGCAAGAGACCCAGTACTTC. This codes for CASSFLARGGQETQYF.

This chain connects TRBV9 to TRBJ1-2; the D is unclear. The CDR3 is 15 amino acids. Germline CDR1 is SGDLS and CDR2 is YYNGEE. Trimming left V 0 bases short and J 2 bases short, with 11 bases between. The CDR3 nucleotides are TGTGCCAGCAGCGTAGACTACAGATCCAACTATGGCTACACCTTC. Translating gives CASSVDYRSNYGYTF.

CDR3 sequence reads: CASSLEASRSGNTIYF. CDR3 coding DNA: TGTGCCAGCAGCTTAGAGGCGAGCCGCTCTGGAAACACCATATATTTT. The chain uses TRBV7-9 and TRBJ1-3; no definite D call. The CDR3 loop spans 16 amino acids. Per germline, CDR1 SEHNR and CDR2 FQNEAQ (reference sequence). Between the trimmed V and J ends, which lost 1 base and 0 bases, there was a span of 10 bases.

The chain couples TRBV4-3 to TRBJ2-2; 11 bases agree with TRBD2. The CDR3 loop spans 15 amino acids. CDR1 is LGHNA and CDR2 is YSLEER in the germline V gene. The ends lost 5 bases at V and 4 bases at J; junction bases unmatched: 3. The CDR3 loop reads CASSYGLAGTGELFF. The CDR3 coding sequence is TGCGCCAGCAGCTACGGACTAGCGGGCACCGGGGAGCTGTTTTTT.

V and J are TRBV7-2 and TRBJ2-7; no clear D. CDR1 is SGHTA, CDR2 FQGNSA, per germline. The CDR3 totals 16 residues. Trimming removed 0 bases at V and 3 bases at J, with 15 bases between. CDR3: CASSLAQARSYYEQYF. The CDR3 DNA is TGTGCCAGCAGCTTAGCGCAGGCAAGATCCTACTACGAGCAGTACTTC.

This clone was observed a single time. V usage is TRBV30 and J usage is TRBJ2-7, with unresolved D. This CDR3 region has 12 residues. V shed 3 bases and J shed 4 bases, with 10 bases lying between them. Germline loops: CDR1 GTSNPN, CDR2 SVGIG (reference sequence). The CDR3 DNA follows: TGTGCCTGGAGGGGGATGTCATACGAGCAGTACTTC. This gives the protein CAWRGMSYEQYF.

The chain uses TRBV19 and TRBJ1-4; no definite D call. Per germline, CDR1 LNHDA and CDR2 SQIVND (reference sequence). Trimming took 5 bases from V and 7 from J, leaving 8 bases between them. The length of the CDR3 is 12 residues. CDR3 in amino acids: CASSGTFEKLFF. CDR3 DNA: TGTGCCAGTAGTGGTACATTTGAAAAACTGTTTTTT. The full variable domain, rest sourced from reference TRBV19 and TRBJ1-4, is DGGITQSPKYLFRKEGQNVTLSCEQNLNHDAMYWYRQDPGQGLRLIYYSQIVNDFQKGDIAEGYSVSREKKESFPLTVTSAQKNPTAFYLCASSGTFEKLFFGSGTQLSVL.

The V call is TRBV7-7, the J call TRBJ2-1; 8 bases map to TRBD1. Germline CDR1 is SSHAT and CDR2 is FNYEAQ (reference sequence). This CDR3 comprises 16 residues. Losses at the gene ends were 1 base for V and 4 bases for J; bases not matched to a gene: 6. The CDR3 here is CASSLEVQGAYNEQFF. CDR3 in DNA: TGTGCCAGCAGCTTAGAAGTCCAGGGGGCTTACAATGAGCAGTTCTTC.

In DNA form, the CDR3 reads TGTGCCAGCAGTTCGGGAACAGGGGTGAAAGAGACCCAGTACTTC. Protein product: CASSSGTGVKETQYF. The chain carries TRBV6-6 and TRBJ2-5, with 7 nucleotides matching TRBD1. V shed 4 bases and J 3 bases; nucleotides not matched to a gene: 8. The germline CDR1 and CDR2 sequences are MNHNY and SVGAGI (reference sequence). There are 15 residues in the CDR3.

The genes are TRBV19 and TRBJ2-7; D is ambiguous. Germline loops: CDR1 LNHDA, CDR2 SQIVND (reference sequence). Trimming cost V 0 bases and J 0 bases, with 12 bases left between them. The CDR3 consists of 16 residues. This chain's CDR3 is CASSIEVSYNSYEQYF. CDR3 nucleotide sequence: TGTGCCAGTAGTATAGAAGTCTCCTACAACTCCTACGAGCAGTACTTC.

The J gene is TRBJ2-2, the V gene TRBV30; the D gene is possibly TRBD1 (5 bases). The germline gives CDR1 GTSNPN, CDR2 SVGIG (reference sequence). The CDR3 totals 13 residues. V dropped 0 bases and J dropped 5 bases, with 7 bases sitting between them. The CDR3 protein is CAWSVPGTGELFF. CDR3 coding DNA: TGTGCCTGGAGTGTACCAGGGACCGGGGAGCTGTTTTTT.

V gene TRBV19 combines with J gene TRBJ2-7; D may be TRBD1 (6 bases). V lost 5 bases, J lost 0 bases, and 14 bases lay in between. Germline V CDR1 and CDR2: LNHDA, SQIVND (reference sequence). This CDR3 contains 15 residues. DNA for the CDR3: TGTGCCAGTAGTCGAACAGGGCCGTTCTCCTACGAGCAGTACTTC. Its translation: CASSRTGPFSYEQYF.

This chain connects TRBV7-8 to TRBJ1-6; D is ambiguous. Looked up from germline, CDR1 is SGHVS and CDR2 is FQNEAQ. Trimming removed 2 bases from V and 7 bases from J, with 15 bases in between. The CDR3 runs 16 residues. The CDR3 sequence: CASSLLSGLGNSPLHF. The CDR3 nucleotides are TGTGCCAGCAGCTTACTATCCGGACTGGGAAATTCACCCCTCCACTTT.

V gene TRBV6-5 combines with J gene TRBJ2-2; D possibly corresponds to TRBD1 (5 bases). Trimming removed 2 bases at V and 2 bases at J, with 12 bases between. CDR1 and CDR2 (germline): MNHEY, SVGAGI. The CDR3 spans 16 residues. DNA of the CDR3: TGTGCCAGCAGTTACGAGGAGACAGACAACACCGGGGAGCTGTTTTTT. Translation: CASSYEETDNTGELFF.

The chain combines TRBV7-3 with TRBJ2-1, with 11 bases fitting TRBD2. The V gene's germline CDR1 is SGHTA and CDR2 FQGTGA. With V trimmed by 5 bases and J by 7 bases, 10 bases remained unmatched. This CDR3 comprises 16 residues. In DNA form, the CDR3 reads TGTGCCAGCAGCCGTAGCGGGGGGGCCCTGGCAAATGAGCAGTTCTTC. This encodes CASSRSGGALANEQFF.

The chain couples TRBV12-1 to TRBJ2-2; no check of the table's D call, TRBD1, against the DNA was made. TRBV12-1 is an annotated pseudogene. CDR3 length: 15 amino acids. CDR3 region: CASSYRTGQAGELFF. The CDR3 coding sequence is TGTGCCAGCAGCTATAGGACAGGTCAAGCCGGGGAGCTGTTTTTT.

The chain couples TRBV25-1 to TRBJ2-5; 9 bases map to TRBD1. CDR1 and CDR2 (germline): MGHDK, SYGVNS. With 3 bases clipped from V and 5 bases from J, the junction kept 7 bases outside the gene matches. The CDR3 spans 15 residues. CDR3: CASSERTGGQETQYF. The CDR3 nucleotides are TGTGCCAGCAGTGAGCGTACAGGGGGCCAGGAGACCCAGTACTTC. Full variable domain (missing parts from reference TRBV25-1 and TRBJ2-5): EADIYQTPRYLVIGTGKKITLECSQTMGHDKMYWYQQDPGMELHLIHYSYGVNSTEKGDLSSESTVSRIRTEHFPLTLESARPSHTSQYLCASSERTGGQETQYFGPGTRLLVL.

The rearrangement joins TRBV11-2 to TRBJ2-1, with TRBD2 as a possible D gene (5 bases). The CDR3 is made up of 15 amino acids. V was trimmed by 3 bases and J by 0 bases, leaving 9 bases between them. Germline CDR1 is SGHAT and CDR2 is FQNNGV. CDR3 DNA: TGTGCCAGCAGCTTTAGCGCGGACTCCTACAATGAGCAGTTCTTC. Amino acids: CASSFSADSYNEQFF.

The V gene is TRBV2, the J gene TRBJ1-5; 12 bases fit TRBD1. Germline loops: CDR1 SNHLY, CDR2 FYNNEI. There are 14 residues in the CDR3. With 6 bases clipped from V and 5 bases from J, the junction kept 2 bases outside the gene matches. In DNA, the CDR3 is TGTGCCAGCAGGGGGACAGGGGGCGATCAGCCCCAGCATTTT. This encodes CASRGTGGDQPQHF. Full variable domain (rest looked up from reference TRBV2 and TRBJ1-5): EPEVTQTPSHQVTQMGQEVILRCVPISNHLYFYWYRQILGQKVEFLVSFYNNEISEKSEIFDDQFSVERPDGSNFTLKIRSTKLEDSAMYFCASRGTGGDQPQHFGDGTRLSIL.

V gene TRBV10-3 combines with J gene TRBJ2-3; no clear D. V lost 3 bases to trimming and J lost 6 bases, with 7 bases between them. CDR3 length equals 12 residues. The germline CDR1 and CDR2 sequences are ENHRY and SYGVKD. CDR3 protein: CAISESEDTQYF. The CDR3 DNA follows: TGTGCCATCAGTGAAAGCGAGGATACGCAGTATTTT.

The gene calls are TRBV9 and TRBJ2-2; a possible D gene is TRBD1 (7 bases). CDR1 and CDR2 (germline): SGDLS, YYNGEE. V was cut by 0 bases and J by 7 bases, with 10 bases left in between. CDR3 length: 14 amino acids. CDR3 protein: CASSVAGGNGELFF. CDR3 coding DNA: TGTGCCAGCAGCGTAGCAGGGGGGAACGGGGAGCTGTTTTTT.

The chain couples TRBV2 to TRBJ1-1; TRBD1 agrees at 9 bases. The CDR3 contains 19 residues. Germline values: CDR1 SNHLY, CDR2 FYNNEI. The ends lost 5 bases at V and 3 bases at J; junction bases unmatched: 19. This CDR3 is CASSLSWDREIVFDTEAFF. DNA of the CDR3: TGTGCCAGCAGTCTATCGTGGGACAGGGAAATTGTGTTCGACACTGAAGCTTTCTTT.

This rearrangement joins TRBV10-3 to TRBJ2-7, with D possibly being TRBD2 (5 bases). The germline V and J ends were trimmed by 4 bases and 3 bases, with 7 bases remaining between them. CDR1 ENHRY and CDR2 SYGVKD come from the germline V gene. This CDR3 is 12 amino acids long. In nucleotides, the CDR3 is TGTGCCATCAGTGGAGGGTTCTACGAGCAGTACTTC. As protein: CAISGGFYEQYF.

The chain links TRBV5-6 to TRBJ2-2; D is perhaps TRBD2 (5 bases). The CDR3 sequence is 14 residues long. The germline V and J ends were trimmed by 6 bases and 4 bases, with 13 bases remaining between them. CDR1 SGHDT and CDR2 YYEEEE come from the germline V gene. The CDR3 DNA reads TGTGCCAGCACGAGGGAAAGGAGCACCGGGGAGCTGTTTTTT. Translation: CASTRERSTGELFF.

This clone was detected only a few times. This chain joins TRBV7-2 and TRBJ2-5, with D hard to call. Trimming removed 1 base at V and 5 bases at J, with 5 bases between. Germline V gene sequence: CDR1 SGHTA, CDR2 FQGNSA. The CDR3 length is 12 residues. CDR3 nucleotide sequence: TGTGCCAGCAGCTTAGTGTTTGAGACCCAGTACTTC. Encoded protein: CASSLVFETQYF.